These 21 T cell receptor beta chains were sequenced from one sample in a study of control samples from healthy donors and cancer patients. The data were produced by immunoSEQ multiplex PCR, yet TCRdb's version contains in-frame clones alone and is incomplete. The repertoire holds 100,000 to 150,000 clones, with 91% as singletons. The sequencing input was blood. The receptors originated from a woman between 18 and 29 years old in good health.

In this sample, this clone turned up once. V is TRBV28 and J is TRBJ2-1; D is possibly TRBD2 (5 bases). Trimming shortened V by 3 bases and J by 7 bases, and 16 bases separated the two germline ends. CDR3 length equals 15 residues. CDR1 and CDR2 from the germline V gene are MDHEN and SYDVKM. The CDR3: CASSFLRTGGNEQFF. Written as DNA, the CDR3 is TGTGCCAGCAGTTTCCTTCGGACCGGCGGGAATGAGCAGTTCTTC.

The genes are TRBV28 and TRBJ1-3; D is unclear. The CDR3 spans 14 residues. CDR1 and CDR2 from the germline V gene are MDHEN and SYDVKM. V shed 2 bases and J shed 1 base, with 6 bases lying between them. DNA for the CDR3: TGTGCCAGCAGTTTAGGAGGTTCTGGAAACACCATATATTTT. Protein sequence: CASSLGGSGNTIYF.

This clone was seen just once. The rearrangement uses TRBV7-9 and TRBJ2-3, with D maybe TRBD2 (5 bases). Trimming cost V 2 bases and J 0 bases, with 12 bases left between them. This CDR3 has 16 amino acids. CDR1 and CDR2 (germline): SEHNR, FQNEAQ (reference sequence). CDR3 amino acids: CASSLSDFTSTDTQYF. As DNA, the CDR3 is TGTGCCAGCAGCTTATCGGACTTCACTAGCACAGATACGCAGTATTTT.

The chain carries TRBV5-6 and TRBJ2-1; the D gene is possibly TRBD1 (6 bases). This CDR3 is built from 14 residues. V lost 5 bases and J 8 bases, leaving 17 bases between the germline ends. Germline V gene data show CDR1 as SGHDT and CDR2 as YYEEEE. As DNA, the CDR3 is TGTGCCAGCAGACCCAGGGGTGGGGGCCATGAGCAGTTCTTC. Protein: CASRPRGGGHEQFF. Drawing the rest from reference TRBV5-6 and TRBJ2-1, the complete variable domain is DAGVTQSPTHLIKTRGQQVTLRCSPKSGHDTVSWYQQALGQGPQFIFQYYEEEERQRGNFPDRFSGHQFPNYSSELNVNALLLGDSALYLCASRPRGGGHEQFFGPGTRLTVL.

The chain couples TRBV4-2 to TRBJ2-3; 8 bases match TRBD2. Unmatched junction bases numbered 6, after V lost 3 bases and J lost 4 bases. In germline, CDR1 is LGHNA, CDR2 YNFKEQ. This CDR3 spans 15 amino acids. CDR3 coding DNA: TGTGCCAGCAGCCAGACTCGGGGGGGCCCAGATACGCAGTATTTT. It specifies CASSQTRGGPDTQYF.

V and J are TRBV7-3 and TRBJ1-1; TRBD1 matches 9 bases. CDR1 SGHTA and CDR2 FQGTGA come from the germline V gene. This CDR3 has 13 amino acids. Trimming took 5 bases from V and 4 from J; bases not matched to a gene: 2. In DNA form, the CDR3 reads TGTGCCAGCAGCATGACAGGGGGCACTGAAGCTTTCTTT. Its protein is CASSMTGGTEAFF.

The chain is built from TRBV28 and TRBJ2-5; possibly TRBD1 for D (6 bases). Trimming pared 4 bases from V and 0 bases from J, leaving 12 bases between. The CDR3 has 15 amino acids. The germline V gene encodes CDR1 MDHEN and CDR2 SYDVKM. The CDR3 DNA follows: TGTGCCAGCAGTTCCCCTGGGACAAACCAAGAGACCCAGTACTTC. Protein product: CASSSPGTNQETQYF.

The rearrangement uses TRBV10-3 and TRBJ2-3; tentatively, D is TRBD1 or TRBD2 (5 bases each). Per germline, CDR1 ENHRY and CDR2 SYGVKD. V lost 0 bases and J lost 4, with 8 bases in between. This CDR3 comprises 14 residues. The CDR3 region is CAISESGGSDTQYF. Written as DNA, the CDR3 is TGTGCCATCAGTGAGTCTGGGGGTTCAGATACGCAGTATTTT.

As for this clone: Sequence at one end of the junction differs from germline and may be a read error. The gene calls are TRBV7-7 and TRBJ1-1; D ambiguous. In germline, CDR1 is SSHAT, CDR2 FNYEAQ (reference sequence). There are 13 residues in the CDR3. CDR3 amino acids: CASSLARGTEAFF. The DNA for the CDR3 is TGTGCTAGCAGCTTAGCGCGCGGCACTGAAGCTTTCTTT.

The chain combines TRBV2 with TRBJ2-7; 15 bases are shared with TRBD2. This CDR3 spans 18 amino acids. V lost 5 bases, J lost 5 bases, and 13 bases stayed unmatched. Germline loops: CDR1 SNHLY, CDR2 FYNNEI. This CDR3 reads CASSTGLAGGPVIDEQYF. CDR3 sequence (DNA): TGTGCCAGCAGTACCGGACTAGCGGGAGGGCCTGTTATCGACGAGCAGTACTTC.

The V and J genes are TRBV28 and TRBJ2-7; D ambiguous. The CDR3 consists of 13 residues. Trimming took 8 bases from V and 3 from J, leaving 14 bases between them. Germline values: CDR1 MDHEN, CDR2 SYDVKM. The CDR3 region is CASATGPIYEQYF. Written as DNA, the CDR3 is TGTGCCAGCGCAACCGGGCCGATCTACGAGCAGTACTTC.

The chain is built from TRBV15 and TRBJ2-3; no clear D gene. The CDR3 consists of 14 residues. Germline-derived CDR1 and CDR2 are LNHNV and YYDKDF (reference sequence). Trimming stripped 1 base from V and 5 bases from J, with 10 bases between. This CDR3 is CATSRASRQDTQYF. CDR3 sequence (DNA): TGTGCCACCAGCAGAGCGTCCCGTCAAGATACGCAGTATTTT.

V and J are TRBV7-9 and TRBJ2-3, with D perhaps matching TRBD2 (6 bases). CDR1 is SEHNR, CDR2 FQNEAQ, per germline (reference sequence). The ends were cut back, 1 base at V and 0 bases at J, with 8 bases in the middle. The length of the CDR3 is 15 residues. CDR3 in amino acids: CASSLGGISTDTQYF. The CDR3 nucleotides read TGTGCCAGCAGCTTAGGCGGGATTAGCACAGATACGCAGTATTTT.

The genes are TRBV30 and TRBJ2-1; TRBD2 aligns across 13 bases. Losses at the gene ends were 2 bases for V and 7 bases for J; bases not matched to a gene: 14. In germline, CDR1 is GTSNPN, CDR2 SVGIG (reference sequence). This CDR3 comprises 18 residues. The CDR3, as DNA: TGTGCCTGGAGTCTCGGACTAGCGGGAGTGGCTTTGATGAATGAGCAGTTCTTC. This translates into CAWSLGLAGVALMNEQFF. The entire variable domain, with the rest obtained from reference TRBV30 and TRBJ2-1, is as follows: SQTIHQWPATLVQPVGSPLSLECTVEGTSNPNLYWYRQAAGRGLQLLFYSVGIGQISSEVPQNLSASRPQDRQFILSSKKLLLSDSGFYLCAWSLGLAGVALMNEQFFGPGTRLTVL.

The chain has TRBV27 and TRBJ2-7; 8 nucleotides line up with TRBD1. J lost 2 bases, V lost 6 bases, and 9 bases had no gene match. The length of the CDR3 is 15 residues. The germline CDR1 and CDR2 sequences are MNHEY and SMNVEV (reference sequence). In nucleotides, the CDR3 is TGTGCCAGCAGAAACACGGGACAGGCTGCCTACGAGCAGTACTTC. Translation gives CASRNTGQAAYEQYF.

The chain joins TRBV19 to TRBJ2-1, with 13 bases that match TRBD2. V dropped 5 bases and J dropped 7; count of bases not matched to a gene: 8. CDR1 and CDR2 (germline): LNHDA, SQIVND (reference sequence). The CDR3 is 16 amino acids. The CDR3, as DNA: TGTGCCAGTAGTCCTCGGACTAGCGGGAGTGTGAATGAGCAGTTCTTC. It encodes CASSPRTSGSVNEQFF.

This clone came up a few times. This rearrangement joins TRBV4-1 to TRBJ2-4; 10 nucleotides line up with TRBD1. The CDR3 has 15 residues. CDR1 is MGHRA and CDR2 is YSYEKL in the germline V gene. V lost 0 bases, J lost 6 bases, and 2 bases stayed unmatched. DNA for the CDR3: TGCGCCAGCAGCCAAGATCGACAGGGGGCAAACATTCAGTACTTC. Protein: CASSQDRQGANIQYF.

This sequence joins TRBV27 and TRBJ2-3; no clear D. Germline values: CDR1 MNHEY, CDR2 SMNVEV (reference sequence). There are 12 residues in the CDR3. The ends were cut back, 4 bases at V and 7 bases at J, with 9 bases in the middle. The chain's CDR3 is CASSSTMNTQYF. The DNA of the CDR3 is TGTGCCAGCAGTTCAACCATGAATACGCAGTATTTT.

The chain carries TRBV4-2 and TRBJ2-1; weak D call: TRBD1 (6 bases). V was trimmed by 8 bases and J by 5 bases, leaving 22 bases between them. The V gene's germline CDR1 is LGHNA and CDR2 YNFKEQ. The CDR3 has 16 residues. The CDR3 is CASSIPVQGTHNEQFF. The CDR3 coding sequence is TGTGCCAGCTCAATACCGGTACAGGGCACCCACAATGAGCAGTTCTTC.

This sequence joins TRBV6-5 and TRBJ1-2; 7 bases are shared with TRBD1. V shed 5 bases, J shed 4 bases, and the junction held 1 base outside the gene matches. CDR1 and CDR2 from the germline V gene are MNHEY and SVGAGI. The CDR3 sequence is 12 residues long. CDR3 in amino acids: CASSRQGYGYTF. CDR3 nucleotide sequence: TGTGCCAGCAGTAGACAGGGCTATGGCTACACCTTC.

This chain links TRBV6-2 or TRBV6-3 with TRBJ2-4, with D possibly called TRBD1 or TRBD2 (6 bases each). The V gene's germline CDR1 is MNHEY and CDR2 SVGEGT. V shed 4 bases and J shed 0 bases, with 13 bases lying between them. The CDR3 contains 16 residues. DNA of the CDR3: TGTGCCAGCAGTTTAGGGGGGCCACTAGCCAAAAACATTCAGTACTTC. Its translation: CASSLGGPLAKNIQYF.